This record concerns one T cell receptor (beta chain) sequence. Antigen: not known. It was uncontrolled infection, other autoimmune disease, pregnancy or lactation that excluded patients. With 4 bases removed from V and 4 bases from J, the gap between germline ends came to 15 bases. CDR3 length: 16 amino acids. Looked up from germline, CDR1 is SGHRS and CDR2 is YFSETQ. This record belongs to a study of T cells in Graves' hyperthyroidism and ophthalmopathy. Broader study findings: Most expanded thyroid clonotypes above 0.001 also appeared in blood.

Using RNA transcripts as the source, TCR beta CDR3 regions were amplified. A first-round RT-PCR of the TCR CDR3 used the HTBI primer set. TCRdb ran MiXCR on the multiplex PCR reads and lists one entry per CDR3 protein. The sample consists of fewer than 650,000 distinct CDR3 sequences, 46% of them appearing once. The sequence was collected from an adult woman with Graves' disease, either hyperthyroidism or ophthalmopathy (not recorded which). The sample consisted of peripheral blood or thyroid tissue (not recorded which). This chain uses TRBV5-1 with TRBJ2-6; tentative D call: TRBD1 (6 bases). This chain's CDR3 is CASSLDRNTGANVLTF. The CDR3 coding sequence is TGCGCCAGCAGCCTTGACAGGAACACCGGGGCCAACGTCCTGACTTTC.